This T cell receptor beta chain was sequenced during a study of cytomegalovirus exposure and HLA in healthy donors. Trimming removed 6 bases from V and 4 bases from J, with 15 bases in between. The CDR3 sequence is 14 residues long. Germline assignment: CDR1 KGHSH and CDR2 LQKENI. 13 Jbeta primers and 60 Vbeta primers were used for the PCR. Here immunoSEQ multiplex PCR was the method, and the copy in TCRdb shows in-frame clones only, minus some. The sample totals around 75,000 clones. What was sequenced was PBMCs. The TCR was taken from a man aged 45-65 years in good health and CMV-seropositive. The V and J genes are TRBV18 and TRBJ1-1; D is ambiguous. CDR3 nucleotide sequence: TGTGCCAGCTCGATACGGGGAACGGGCACTGAAGCTTTCTTT. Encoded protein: CASSIRGTGTEAFF.